The 16 T cell receptor beta chains below were found in one sample sequenced in a study of T cell repertoires in cytomegalovirus infection. TCRdb recomputed calls from the reads with MiXCR, one row per CDR3 protein. In the table there are 250,000 to 300,000 distinct CDR3 sequences, approximately 22% of which are singletons. No antigen is known for these receptors. The sequencing used cultured PBMCs, collected from culture after CMV antigen stimulation. All receptors come from a human donor in good health (CMV status not recorded). Some clones in this sample may be carry-over from other donors' samples.

The sample holds a few counts of this clonotype. V is TRBV7-6 and J is TRBJ2-5; 7 bases line up with TRBD1. Trimming took 1 base from V and 2 from J; bases not matched to a gene: 4. There are 15 residues in the CDR3. From germline, CDR1 is SGHVS and CDR2 FNYEAQ. This CDR3 is CASSLGGTAQETQYF. DNA of the CDR3: TGTGCCAGCAGCTTAGGGGGGACAGCACAAGAGACCCAGTACTTC.

The chain couples TRBV6-1 to TRBJ2-7; TRBD1 matches 8 bases. J gave up 3 bases and V 10 bases, and 5 bases lay outside the gene matches. This CDR3 has 12 residues. Germline V gene data show CDR1 as MNHNS and CDR2 as SASEGT. CDR3 in amino acids: CATGQGDYEQYF. DNA of the CDR3: TGTGCCACCGGACAGGGAGACTACGAGCAGTACTTC.

This clonotype was seen more than once but under ten times. This sequence joins TRBV12-3 or TRBV12-4 and TRBJ1-5; no reliable D call. CDR3 length equals 14 residues. Trimming left V 1 base short and J 0 bases short, with 4 bases between. The CDR3 loop reads CASSLVNSNQPQHF. CDR3 bases: TGTGCCAGCAGTTTAGTTAATAGCAATCAGCCCCAGCATTTT.

This clonotype was seen at least ten times. The chain employs TRBV7-9 and TRBJ2-2; tentatively, D is TRBD2 (6 bases). Trimming removed 8 bases from V and 2 bases from J, with 21 bases in between. The CDR3 is 17 amino acids. Per the germline V gene, CDR1 is SEHNR and CDR2 is FQNEAQ (reference sequence). For the CDR3, the DNA is TGTGCCAGCCGACCAGACCTCCGGGGACTTAACACCGGGGAGCTGTTTTTT. Protein sequence: CASRPDLRGLNTGELFF.

At least ten counts were recorded for this clonotype. The CDR3 region has the DNA TGTGCCAGCAGCAGGACTAGCGGGATTAGTGGTGAGCAGTTCTTC. Its translation: CASSRTSGISGEQFF. The gene calls are TRBV7-9 and TRBJ2-1, with 12 bases lining up with TRBD2. The J segment lost 9 bases and the V segment lost 5 bases, leaving 8 bases of the junction unmatched. CDR1 is SEHNR and CDR2 is FQNEAQ in the germline V gene (reference sequence). The CDR3 is 15 residues long.

This clonotype is labeled as medium-sized (0.01 to 0.1%). V usage is TRBV12-3 or TRBV12-4 and J usage is TRBJ1-3; D gene ambiguous. The V end was cut by 3 bases, the J end by 2 bases, with 5 bases between. The CDR3 runs to 13 residues. The CDR3 sequence: CASSFRAGNTIYF. The CDR3 DNA reads as TGTGCCAGCAGTTTCCGGGCTGGAAACACCATATATTTT.

This clonotype has ten or more counts. This sequence joins TRBV7-2 and TRBJ2-3; 8 bases map to TRBD2. This CDR3 region has 15 residues. Losses at the gene ends were 2 bases for V and 5 bases for J; bases not matched to a gene: 6. Germline CDR1 and CDR2: SGHTA and FQGNSA. Here the CDR3 DNA reads TGTGCCAGCAGCTTACACGGGAGGGATGGAGATACGCAGTATTTT. It is translated as CASSLHGRDGDTQYF.

This clonotype was observed many times. The genes are TRBV7-9 and TRBJ2-1; 12 nucleotides align to TRBD2. The CDR3 consists of 14 residues. Germline V CDR1 and CDR2: SEHNR, FQNEAQ (reference sequence). The J segment lost 7 bases and the V segment lost 5 bases, leaving 3 bases of the junction unmatched. CDR3 nucleotides: TGTGCCAGCAGCGTCGGACTAGCGGGAAATGAGCAGTTCTTC. This gives the protein CASSVGLAGNEQFF.

This clonotype came up a few times. The chain couples TRBV20-1 to TRBJ1-6; a possible D gene is TRBD1 (5 bases). Deletions cut 5 bases from V and 7 bases from J, with 9 bases between. In germline, CDR1 is DFQATT, CDR2 SNEGSKA (reference sequence). The CDR3 covers 12 residues. In DNA, the CDR3 is TGCAGTGCTGGGGGAGGGAATTCACCCCTCCACTTT. Protein sequence: CSAGGGNSPLHF.

There are a few counts of this clonotype. The V gene is TRBV6-5, the J gene TRBJ2-3, with no clear D. This CDR3 comprises 11 residues. Germline assignment: CDR1 MNHEY and CDR2 SVGAGI. The ends were cut back, 0 bases at V and 7 bases at J, with 2 bases in the middle. DNA for the CDR3: TGTGCCAGCAGTTACTCTAATACGCAGTATTTT. It yields the protein CASSYSNTQYF.

In this sample, this clonotype turned up a few times. The chain joins TRBV5-1 to TRBJ2-1; TRBD2 matches at 8 bases. The germline V gene has CDR1 SGHRS and CDR2 YFSETQ. CDR3 size: 15 residues. The trim removed 1 base at V and 3 bases at J, leaving 3 bases unmatched. The CDR3 reads CASSLPLADYNEQFF. The CDR3 DNA follows: TGCGCCAGCAGCTTGCCACTAGCGGACTACAATGAGCAGTTCTTC.

This clonotype was found a few times. The CDR3 region has the DNA TGTGCCAGCAGCTTAGGAGGCAGACTCTCCTATAATTCACCCCTCCACTTT. Protein: CASSLGGRLSYNSPLHF. The V call is TRBV7-2, the J call TRBJ1-6; D unresolved. The CDR3 is made up of 17 amino acids. Trimming removed 1 base at V and 0 bases at J, with 10 bases between. CDR1 and CDR2 from the germline V gene are SGHTA and FQGNSA.

This clonotype showed up just a few times. The chain links TRBV7-6 to TRBJ2-7, with a possible D match to TRBD2 (6 bases). Trimming left V 5 bases short and J 0 bases short, with 14 bases between. This CDR3 spans 15 amino acids. Germline loops: CDR1 SGHVS, CDR2 FNYEAQ. CDR3 protein: CASSPGTYSSYEQYF. CDR3 DNA sequence: TGTGCCAGCAGCCCCGGGACTTATAGCTCCTACGAGCAGTACTTC.

This clonotype turned up a few times. The chain carries TRBV7-2 and TRBJ1-6; D is ambiguous. Germline assignment: CDR1 SGHTA and CDR2 FQGNSA. V was trimmed by 0 bases and J by 12 bases, leaving 9 bases between them. The CDR3 totals 13 residues. The CDR3 is CASSLARREPLHF. For the CDR3, the DNA is TGTGCCAGCAGCTTAGCTAGGAGAGAACCCCTCCACTTT. Supplemented by reference TRBV7-2 and TRBJ1-6, the full variable domain reads GAGVSQSPSNKVTEKGKDVELRCDPISGHTALYWYRQSLGQGLEFLIYFQGNSAPDKSGLPSDRFSAERTGGSVSTLTIQRTQQEDSAVYLCASSLARREPLHFGNGTRLTVT.

This clonotype was observed at least ten times. The rearrangement joins TRBV7-2 to TRBJ2-1, with D possibly matching TRBD2 (6 bases). Trimming shortened V by 5 bases and J by 0 bases, and 14 bases separated the two germline ends. The CDR3 sequence is 16 residues long. Germline CDR1 is SGHTA and CDR2 is FQGNSA. The CDR3 coding sequence is TGTGCCAGCAGCCGGAGGGATCGTTCCTCCTACAATGAGCAGTTCTTC. This gives the protein CASSRRDRSSYNEQFF.

The genes are TRBV20-1 and TRBJ1-5; D is perhaps TRBD1 (6 bases). Per germline, CDR1 DFQATT and CDR2 SNEGSKA (reference sequence). Deletions cut 6 bases from V and 0 bases from J, with 18 bases between. This CDR3 is 16 amino acids long. The CDR3 loop reads CSAKYWQGYSNQPQHF. CDR3 nucleotide sequence: TGCAGTGCAAAGTACTGGCAGGGGTATAGCAATCAGCCCCAGCATTTT.